The present entry profiles one T cell receptor (beta chain) with its context. As yet, its antigen is unknown. This sample stems from a study of CD4+ T cells in melanoma. Whole-study findings and limits: Neoantigen-specific CD4+ T cells in melanoma reportedly had diverse differentiation states. A reported correlation linked neoantigen-specific CD4+ T cells to CD8+, macrophage and B cell function.

Profiled with immunoSEQ multiplex PCR; TCRdb holds only in-frame clones, not every one. The table shows about 140,000 clones, with nearly 95% occurring only once. This clonotype originated in a human donor with melanoma.

Here the CDR3 reads CASSLMNQPQHF. CDR3 in DNA: TGTGCCAGCAGCTTGATGAATCAGCCCCAGCATTTT. The V and J genes are TRBV5-8 and TRBJ1-5; D gene ambiguous. The V gene lost 1 base and the J gene lost 4 bases, with 3 bases spanning the gap. Germline assignment: CDR1 SGHTS and CDR2 YDEGEE. The CDR3 runs to 12 residues. The full variable domain, its missing parts supplied by reference TRBV5-8 and TRBJ1-5, is EAGVTQSPTHLIKTRGQQATLRCSPISGHTSVYWYQQALGLGLQFLLWYDEGEERNRGNFPPRFSGRQFPNYSSELNVNALELEDSALYLCASSLMNQPQHFGDGTRLSIL.